These 30 T cell receptor beta chains share one sample of origin, sequenced in a study of T cell responses to AZD1222 COVID-19 vaccine. Data came from immunoSEQ multiplex PCR; TCRdb stores just in-frame clones and leaves some out. The sample shows tens of thousands of clones, roughly nine tenths of them seen only once. The input for sequencing was peripheral blood, taken 28 days after the second AZD1222 dose. These TCRs come from an adult who received the AZD1222 COVID-19 vaccine.

About this clone itself: In the same sample, other DNA sequences code for this CDR3. V is TRBV7-2 and J is TRBJ1-2; D ambiguous. CDR1 and CDR2 (germline): SGHTA, FQGNSA. CDR3 length: 13 residues. V gave up 1 base and J gave up 1 base, with 4 bases separating them. The CDR3, as DNA: TGTGCCAGCAGCTTAGACAGTAACTATGGCTACACCTTC. It yields the protein CASSLDSNYGYTF.

The table lists this clone with a few counts. In the same sample, other DNA sequences code for this CDR3. This chain connects TRBV18 to TRBJ2-7; D ambiguous. V gave up 2 bases and J gave up 0 bases, with 2 bases separating them. The CDR3 sequence is 12 residues long. Germline assignment: CDR1 KGHSH and CDR2 LQKENI. The CDR3 DNA sequence: TGTGCCAGCTCACCAGACTCCTACGAGCAGTACTTC. This translates into CASSPDSYEQYF.

V usage is TRBV11-2 and J usage is TRBJ2-7, with no clear D. The CDR3 is 14 residues long. Germline lookup yields CDR1 SGHAT and CDR2 FQNNGV. V lost 5 bases to trimming and J lost 6 bases, with 17 bases between them. DNA for the CDR3: TGTGCCAGCAGCCCTGATTGGCTTTCAGGCGAGCAGTACTTC. Its translation is CASSPDWLSGEQYF.

V and J are TRBV11-2 and TRBJ2-6, with a tentative D call TRBD1 (6 bases). The CDR3 contains 14 residues. Germline-derived CDR1 and CDR2 are SGHAT and FQNNGV. The V end was cut by 5 bases, the J end by 2 bases, with 7 bases between. CDR3 sequence: CASSPGAGANVLTF. The CDR3 DNA reads as TGTGCCAGCAGCCCAGGGGCTGGGGCCAACGTCCTGACTTTC.

This rearrangement joins TRBV6-1 to TRBJ1-5, with D possibly TRBD1 on 5 matching bases. This CDR3 has 14 amino acids. The germline V and J ends were trimmed by 7 bases and 7 bases, with 17 bases remaining between them. Per the germline V gene, CDR1 is MNHNS and CDR2 is SASEGT. CDR3 in DNA: TGTGCCAGCACCTTGGAGGGGCGGAACCAGCCCCAGCATTTT. This sequence encodes CASTLEGRNQPQHF.

The chain links TRBV6-5 to TRBJ2-5, with D possibly matching TRBD2 (6 bases). V dropped 6 bases and J dropped 4 bases, with 15 bases sitting between them. The germline V gene has CDR1 MNHEY and CDR2 SVGAGI. The length of the CDR3 is 14 residues. This chain's CDR3 is CASREGLGGETQYF. The CDR3 coding sequence is TGTGCCAGCAGGGAGGGGTTGGGGGGAGAGACCCAGTACTTC.

J is TRBJ2-7 and V is TRBV10-1, with 9 positions matching TRBD1. The CDR3 length is 13 residues. Germline CDR1 WNHNN, CDR2 SYGVQD (reference sequence). J was trimmed by 3 bases and V by 6 bases; bases with no gene match: 3. CDR3 bases: TGCGCCAGCAGCTTGGGACAGGGCTACGAGCAGTACTTC. Protein sequence: CASSLGQGYEQYF.

This clone occurred once. V and J are TRBV6-5 and TRBJ2-2; D is ambiguous. The CDR3 is 12 amino acids. Germline CDR1 MNHEY, CDR2 SVGAGI. Trimming shortened V by 6 bases and J by 4 bases, and 6 bases separated the two germline ends. CDR3 nucleotide sequence: TGTGCCAGCAGGAAGAGCACCGGGGAGCTGTTTTTT. It yields the protein CASRKSTGELFF.

A note on this clone: With only one base between it and a far larger clone, this is likely a read error. This chain connects TRBV15 to TRBJ2-5, with a tentative D call TRBD2 (5 bases). This CDR3 contains 14 residues. Trimming stripped 3 bases from V and 2 bases from J, with 10 bases between. CDR1 and CDR2 (germline): LNHNV, YYDKDF (reference sequence). Here the CDR3 DNA reads TGTGCCACCAGCAGTGTTAGCGAACAAGAGACCCAGTACTTC. Residues: CATSSVSEQETQYF.

V gene TRBV5-4 combines with J gene TRBJ1-1, with D hard to call. The germline V and J ends were trimmed by 1 base and 1 base, with 11 bases remaining between them. The CDR3 loop spans 15 amino acids. CDR1 and CDR2 from the germline V gene are SGHNT and YYREEE (reference sequence). CDR3 protein: CASSLNAGKNTEAFF. CDR3 DNA: TGTGCCAGCAGCTTGAATGCAGGAAAGAACACTGAAGCTTTCTTT.

The gene calls are TRBV7-9 and TRBJ2-7; D is unclear. CDR3 length equals 11 residues. V lost 4 bases to trimming and J lost 7 bases, with 8 bases between them. Germline CDR1 and CDR2: SEHNR and FQNEAQ (reference sequence). The CDR3 DNA sequence: TGTGCCAGCAGCTCTCAATCGGAGCAGTACTTC. Residues: CASSSQSEQYF.

The chain uses TRBV27 and TRBJ2-1; no clear D. Germline V gives CDR1 MNHEY, CDR2 SMNVEV (reference sequence). Deletions cut 5 bases from V and 5 bases from J, with 10 bases between. The CDR3 sequence is 13 residues long. CDR3 coding DNA: TGTGCCAGCAGTCTCATAACCAACAATGAGCAGTTCTTC. Translating it yields CASSLITNNEQFF.

The rearrangement joins TRBV27 to TRBJ2-1; 13 nucleotides line up with TRBD2. The CDR3 is made up of 18 amino acids. Germline V gives CDR1 MNHEY, CDR2 SMNVEV (reference sequence). Trimming cost V 10 bases and J 5 bases; bases outside gene matches: 17. CDR3 DNA: TGTGCCAACACGCCTTATGAACTAGCGGGAGGGCCCGACAATGAGCAGTTCTTC. Amino acids: CANTPYELAGGPDNEQFF.

For the CDR3, the DNA is TGTGCCAGTAGTCAGGGGTCCGCCTCCGTCTATGGCTACACCTTC. Translating it yields CASSQGSASVYGYTF. This rearrangement joins TRBV19 to TRBJ1-2; possibly TRBD1 for D (6 bases). Germline V CDR1 and CDR2: LNHDA, SQIVND (reference sequence). The V end was cut by 5 bases, the J end by 4 bases, with 17 bases between. The CDR3 runs to 15 residues.

This chain connects TRBV24-1 to TRBJ1-2; D perhaps matches TRBD1 (6 bases). The CDR3 length is 17 residues. Germline values: CDR1 KGHDR, CDR2 SFDVKD. V lost 3 bases to trimming and J lost 0 bases, with 16 bases between them. CDR3 residues: CATSDPHLGGPNYGYTF. The CDR3 DNA sequence: TGTGCCACCAGTGATCCCCACTTGGGGGGCCCTAACTATGGCTACACCTTC.

The rearrangement joins TRBV14 to TRBJ2-1, with 10 bases matching TRBD2. Trimming cost V 0 bases and J 4 bases; bases outside gene matches: 3. CDR3 length: 16 amino acids. In germline, CDR1 is SGHDN, CDR2 FVKESK. As DNA, the CDR3 is TGTGCCAGCAGCCAAGATTTACTAGCGGGGTACAATGAGCAGTTCTTC. It encodes CASSQDLLAGYNEQFF. Full variable domain (remainder filled in from reference TRBV14 and TRBJ2-1): EAGVTQFPSHSVIEKGQTVTLRCDPISGHDNLYWYRRVMGKEIKFLLHFVKESKQDESGMPNNRFLAERTGGTYSTLKVQPAELEDSGVYFCASSQDLLAGYNEQFFGPGTRLTVL.

The DNA for the CDR3 is TGCGCCAGCAGCCCCCTCTTTTCCGGCAATGAGCAGTTCTTC. Residues: CASSPLFSGNEQFF. The chain uses TRBV5-1 and TRBJ2-1; D ambiguous. This CDR3 region has 14 residues. V shed 4 bases and J shed 6 bases, with 14 bases lying between them. CDR1 is SGHRS and CDR2 is YFSETQ in the germline V gene.

This clone was seen only once. The CDR3 nucleotides are TGTGCCAGCAGCCAGACGGTTACCTACGAGCAGTACTTC. It specifies CASSQTVTYEQYF. This chain links TRBV3-1 (or the pseudogene TRBV3-2) with TRBJ2-7; D is ambiguous. Trimming stripped 3 bases from V and 2 bases from J, with 8 bases between. This CDR3 region has 13 residues. CDR1 and CDR2 from the germline V gene are LGHDT and YNNKEL (reference sequence).

The J gene is TRBJ1-1, the V gene TRBV14; maybe TRBD1 (5 bases). The CDR3 runs to 14 residues. Germline assignment: CDR1 SGHDN and CDR2 FVKESK. The V end was cut by 4 bases, the J end by 5 bases, with 14 bases between. This chain's CDR3 is CASSLLTEQTEAFF. CDR3 in DNA: TGTGCCAGCAGCCTCCTGACAGAACAAACTGAAGCTTTCTTT.

This chain links TRBV5-1 with TRBJ1-2; 7 nucleotides match TRBD1. In germline, CDR1 is SGHRS, CDR2 YFSETQ. The CDR3 has 14 residues. Trimming at V came to 3 bases and at J to 2 bases, leaving 4 bases not matched to a gene. CDR3 coding DNA: TGCGCCAGCAGCTCCTCGACAGGGAACTATGGCTACACCTTC. The encoded protein is CASSSSTGNYGYTF.

V usage is TRBV28 and J usage is TRBJ1-6, with a possible D match to TRBD1 (5 bases). The V end was cut by 11 bases, the J end by 6 bases, with 17 bases between. Germline CDR1 is MDHEN and CDR2 is SYDVKM. The CDR3 is made up of 14 amino acids. Here the CDR3 reads CAVQPGPPNSPLHF. The CDR3 DNA reads TGTGCCGTCCAACCGGGACCGCCTAATTCACCCCTCCACTTT.

The J gene is TRBJ2-4, the V gene TRBV27; D may be TRBD2 (7 bases). Germline V gives CDR1 MNHEY, CDR2 SMNVEV (reference sequence). The CDR3 contains 16 residues. Trimming removed 3 bases at V and 1 base at J, with 13 bases between. The CDR3 sequence: CASSLGGGPAKNIQYF. CDR3 nucleotides: TGTGCCAGCAGTTTGGGGGGGGGCCCCGCCAAAAACATTCAGTACTTC.

This sequence joins TRBV5-4 and TRBJ1-2; perhaps TRBD1 as D (5 bases). This CDR3 is built from 13 residues. Trimming removed 5 bases at V and 8 bases at J, with 16 bases between. Germline V gives CDR1 SGHNT, CDR2 YYREEE (reference sequence). This chain's CDR3 is CASRQDTLGGYTF. CDR3 in DNA: TGTGCCAGCAGACAGGACACCCTCGGAGGCTACACCTTC.

The gene calls are TRBV3-1 (or the pseudogene TRBV3-2) and TRBJ2-5, with 9 bases that match TRBD2. The junction had 7 bases not matched to a gene; V was cut back by 3 bases and J by 5 bases. This CDR3 is built from 15 residues. Germline lookup yields CDR1 LGHDT and CDR2 YNNKEL (reference sequence). For the CDR3, the DNA is TGTGCCAGCAGCCAGGCGGGAGGGCCTTGGGAGACCCAGTACTTC. Protein product: CASSQAGGPWETQYF.

V gene TRBV11-3 combines with J gene TRBJ2-1; tentatively, D is TRBD2 (6 bases). CDR3 length: 15 residues. The V gene's germline CDR1 is SGHNT and CDR2 YENEEA. V was pared by 1 base and J by 0 bases, with 7 bases between. The CDR3 nucleotides are TGTGCCAGCAGCTTAGCGGGACTCTCCTACAATGAGCAGTTCTTC. This encodes CASSLAGLSYNEQFF.

The chain carries TRBV19 and TRBJ1-1, with TRBD1 as a possible D gene (6 bases). The CDR3 covers 13 residues. CDR1 LNHDA and CDR2 SQIVND come from the germline V gene (reference sequence). Trimming pared 6 bases from V and 1 base from J, leaving 9 bases between. CDR3 loop: CASREQGNTEAFF. The CDR3 bases are TGTGCCAGTAGGGAACAGGGGAACACTGAAGCTTTCTTT.

A remark on this clone: Different DNA sequences within this sample yield the same CDR3. The chain carries TRBV7-9 and TRBJ2-7; 11 nucleotides align to TRBD2. Germline V gives CDR1 SEHNR, CDR2 FQNEAQ (reference sequence). V was clipped by 1 base and J by 6 bases; unmatched bases: 5. The CDR3 contains 15 residues. The CDR3, as DNA: TGTGCCAGCAGCTTAGTTAGCGGGAGGGCCGGCGAGCAGTACTTC. It is translated as CASSLVSGRAGEQYF.

This sequence joins TRBV6-1 and TRBJ2-6; D is perhaps TRBD1 or TRBD2 (5 bases each). From germline, CDR1 is MNHNS and CDR2 SASEGT. The CDR3 is 17 residues long. V gave up 3 bases and J gave up 0 bases, with 12 bases separating them. The CDR3, as DNA: TGTGCCAGCAGTGATGGGGTTGGGGGCTCTGGGGCCAACGTCCTGACTTTC. It is translated as CASSDGVGGSGANVLTF.

V is TRBV15 and J is TRBJ2-7, with 8 nucleotides matching TRBD1. CDR1 LNHNV and CDR2 YYDKDF come from the germline V gene (reference sequence). V shed 10 bases and J 4 bases; nucleotides not matched to a gene: 9. The CDR3 loop spans 13 amino acids. The CDR3 reads CAIGQGRRYEQYF. The CDR3 DNA reads as TGTGCCATCGGACAGGGTAGGAGGTACGAGCAGTACTTC.

The chain couples TRBV9 to TRBJ2-1, with D maybe TRBD2 (6 bases). V was pared by 0 bases and J by 5 bases, with 12 bases between. CDR3 length: 15 amino acids. Germline V CDR1 and CDR2: SGDLS, YYNGEE. This chain's CDR3 is CASSVAGGLHNEQFF. DNA for the CDR3: TGTGCCAGCAGCGTAGCTGGGGGACTCCACAATGAGCAGTTCTTC.